These 30 T cell receptor beta chains came from one sample sequenced in a study of early T cells in non-severe SARS-CoV-2 infection. Via MiXCR, TCRdb re-called the 5' RACE reads, giving one row per CDR3 protein. The data hold about 82,000 distinct CDR3 sequences, with approximately 13% observed a single time. The sequencing input was whole blood. Receptors originate from an adult who was a healthcare worker with PCR-confirmed SARS-CoV-2 infection or an uninfected control (not recorded which).

The CDR3 spells CASSVVAEAFF. As DNA, the CDR3 is TGTGCCAGCAGCGTAGTAGCTGAAGCTTTCTTT. The genes are TRBV2 and TRBJ1-1; D gene uncertain. Germline V lookup: CDR1 SNHLY, CDR2 FYNNEI. V was shortened by 6 bases and J by 6 bases, with 8 bases between the two germline ends. The CDR3 is made up of 11 amino acids.

This chain connects TRBV6-5 to TRBJ1-3; maybe TRBD1 (5 bases). V was clipped by 0 bases and J by 8 bases, with 17 bases between them. Germline V gene sequence: CDR1 MNHEY, CDR2 SVGAGI. The CDR3 spans 16 residues. This chain's CDR3 is CASSYSLRGGFDTIYF. DNA for the CDR3: TGTGCCAGCAGTTACTCCCTGAGGGGAGGATTCGACACCATATATTTT.

This clonotype was recorded a few times. CDR3 nucleotides: TGCAGCGTTGATACTGGACTAGCGGGGGAAGAGACCCAGTACTTC. Amino acid sequence: CSVDTGLAGEETQYF. The chain uses TRBV29-1 and TRBJ2-5; TRBD2 matches at 13 bases. The V segment lost 3 bases and the J segment 3 bases; nucleotides outside the gene matches: 4. Germline values: CDR1 SQVTM, CDR2 ANQGSEA. This CDR3 region has 15 residues.

This chain uses TRBV10-3 with TRBJ2-3, with D unclear. Trimming left V 11 bases short and J 4 bases short, with 13 bases between. Germline V gene lookup returns CDR1 ENHRY and CDR2 SYGVKD. The CDR3 has 12 residues. The CDR3 region is CAVSHSADTQYF. Written as DNA, the CDR3 is TGTGCCGTCTCTCATTCCGCAGATACGCAGTATTTT.

This clonotype was observed a handful of times. V gene TRBV4-1 combines with J gene TRBJ1-1; TRBD1 aligns across 8 bases. Trimming cost V 4 bases and J 5 bases; bases outside gene matches: 18. In germline, CDR1 is MGHRA, CDR2 YSYEKL. This CDR3 contains 18 residues. The chain's CDR3 is CASSPTPRDRKVETEAFF. The CDR3 DNA follows: TGCGCCAGCAGCCCTACCCCCCGGGACAGGAAGGTAGAGACTGAAGCTTTCTTT.

The sample holds a few counts of this clonotype. The V and J genes are TRBV9 and TRBJ1-1; 7 bases fit TRBD1. This CDR3 contains 16 residues. The V gene's germline CDR1 is SGDLS and CDR2 YYNGEE. J lost 4 bases, V lost 2 bases, and 11 bases had no gene match. The CDR3 sequence: CASSVDSGGGGTEAFF. In DNA, the CDR3 is TGTGCCAGCAGCGTGGACTCAGGGGGAGGAGGCACTGAAGCTTTCTTT.

The V call is TRBV3-1, the J call TRBJ2-6, with D possibly matching TRBD2 (6 bases). The germline gives CDR1 LGHDT, CDR2 YNNKEL (reference sequence). The CDR3 runs to 17 residues. The germline V and J ends were trimmed by 5 bases and 0 bases, with 14 bases remaining between them. CDR3 sequence (DNA): TGTGCCAGCAGCTCTGGGGGACTTCGCTCTGGGGCCAACGTCCTGACTTTC. This translates into CASSSGGLRSGANVLTF.

This clonotype was seen ten or more times. The rearrangement joins TRBV19 to TRBJ1-5; TRBD1 agrees at 8 bases. The V gene's germline CDR1 is LNHDA and CDR2 SQIVND (reference sequence). Unmatched junction bases numbered 5, after V lost 3 bases and J lost 4 bases. The CDR3 runs 15 residues. As DNA, the CDR3 is TGTGCCAGTAGTATGGGGACAGGTGCTAATCAGCCCCAGCATTTT. Residues: CASSMGTGANQPQHF.

This clonotype was recorded a few times. The chain carries TRBV27 and TRBJ1-5, with 8 bases aligning to TRBD1. Germline V gene lookup returns CDR1 MNHEY and CDR2 SMNVEV (reference sequence). V shed 5 bases, J shed 8 bases, and the junction held 8 bases outside the gene matches. The CDR3 runs to 14 residues. The DNA for the CDR3 is TGTGCCAGCAGTCTAGGGACAGGCCTTAAGCCCCAGCATTTT. It is translated as CASSLGTGLKPQHF.

This clonotype has only a few counts. This sequence joins TRBV2 and TRBJ2-1; D is uncertain. CDR3 length: 13 residues. The V end lost 8 bases, the J end lost 4 bases, and 12 bases lay between the germline ends. Germline V gene sequence: CDR1 SNHLY, CDR2 FYNNEI. In DNA form, the CDR3 reads TGTGCCAGCTCCGATTTCCCATACAATGAGCAGTTCTTC. Amino acid sequence: CASSDFPYNEQFF. Full variable domain (remainder filled in from reference TRBV2 and TRBJ2-1): EPEVTQTPSHQVTQMGQEVILRCVPISNHLYFYWYRQILGQKVEFLVSFYNNEISEKSEIFDDQFSVERPDGSNFTLKIRSTKLEDSAMYFCASSDFPYNEQFFGPGTRLTVL.

This clonotype was observed a handful of times. J is TRBJ2-1 and V is TRBV6-6, with TRBD1 matching 7 bases. Germline V gene sequence: CDR1 MNHNY, CDR2 SVGAGI (reference sequence). The CDR3 is made up of 14 amino acids. After removal of 7 bases from V and 8 bases from J, the junction contained 11 bases not matched to a gene. DNA of the CDR3: TGTGCCAGCACCAACAGGGGAAGGTTTGATGAGCAGTTCTTC. Translating gives CASTNRGRFDEQFF.

This clonotype has a count of ten or more. The chain links TRBV7-3 to TRBJ1-1; D remains ambiguous. CDR1 is SGHTA and CDR2 is FQGTGA in the germline V gene. V was clipped by 5 bases and J by 2 bases, with 15 bases between them. The CDR3 totals 15 residues. The CDR3 DNA follows: TGTGCCAGCAGCCCGACCACCCTGGCCAACACTGAAGCTTTCTTT. Protein product: CASSPTTLANTEAFF.

J is TRBJ1-1 and V is TRBV7-9, with D unclear. Trimming removed 0 bases at V and 4 bases at J, with 6 bases between. This CDR3 is 13 amino acids long. Germline CDR1 is SEHNR and CDR2 is FQNEAQ (reference sequence). The CDR3 DNA sequence: TGTGCCAGCAGCTTAGCCAGGCTCACTGAAGCTTTCTTT. Protein: CASSLARLTEAFF. Full variable domain (missing parts from reference TRBV7-9 and TRBJ1-1): DTGVSQNPRHKITKRGQNVTFRCDPISEHNRLYWYRQTLGQGPEFLTYFQNEAQLEKSRLLSDRFSAERPKGSFSTLEIQRTEQGDSAMYLCASSLARLTEAFFGQGTRLTVV.

The table lists this clonotype with many counts. The V and J genes are TRBV7-2 and TRBJ1-6, with 7 bases that match TRBD1. In germline, CDR1 is SGHTA, CDR2 FQGNSA. The V and J ends lost 1 base and 7 bases, in that order; junction bases with no gene match: 10. CDR3 length: 17 residues. Here the CDR3 reads CASSLDWGGQLNSPLHF. CDR3 nucleotides: TGTGCCAGCAGCTTAGACTGGGGGGGACAGCTAAATTCACCCCTCCACTTT.

This chain links TRBV7-9 with TRBJ2-2; 11 nucleotides align to TRBD2. After removal of 5 bases from V and 4 bases from J, the junction contained 6 bases not matched to a gene. This CDR3 region has 16 residues. Germline CDR1 is SEHNR and CDR2 is FQNEAQ (reference sequence). CDR3 loop: CASSPGTSGSTGELFF. The CDR3 region has the DNA TGTGCCAGCAGCCCAGGGACTAGCGGTTCCACCGGGGAGCTGTTTTTT.

This clonotype was picked up a small number of times. J is TRBJ1-4 and V is TRBV2; D not certain. Germline V gives CDR1 SNHLY, CDR2 FYNNEI. The CDR3 is 15 amino acids. V lost 4 bases to trimming and J lost 0 bases, with 9 bases between them. The CDR3 DNA follows: TGTGCCAGCAGTGGTCAGCTTGCAACTAATGAAAAACTGTTTTTT. It encodes CASSGQLATNEKLFF.

There are many counts of this clonotype. The chain recombines TRBV11-2 with TRBJ2-5, with D unclear. Trimming shortened V by 5 bases and J by 3 bases, and 7 bases separated the two germline ends. There are 12 residues in the CDR3. Germline CDR1 SGHAT, CDR2 FQNNGV. The chain's CDR3 is CASSEVKETQYF. CDR3 DNA sequence: TGTGCCAGCAGCGAGGTGAAAGAGACCCAGTACTTC.

This CDR3 reads CASSLAGINYGYTF. DNA for the CDR3: TGTGCCAGCAGCTTGGCAGGGATTAACTATGGCTACACCTTC. The rearrangement uses TRBV5-6 and TRBJ1-2; D is possibly TRBD1 (5 bases). The CDR3 runs to 14 residues. Per germline, CDR1 SGHDT and CDR2 YYEEEE. V was trimmed by 0 bases and J by 1 base, leaving 7 bases between them.

This sequence joins TRBV6-2 or TRBV6-3 and TRBJ2-1, with D possibly being TRBD1 (7 bases). The CDR3 runs to 17 residues. V lost 5 bases and J 5 bases, leaving 22 bases between the germline ends. CDR1 is MNHEY, CDR2 SVGEGT, per germline. As DNA, the CDR3 is TGTGCCAGCAGTGGCGGACAGGACCCCGGGGGAAACAATGAGCAGTTCTTC. It specifies CASSGGQDPGGNNEQFF.

This clonotype has a count of ten or more. The chain uses TRBV14 and TRBJ2-2, with 7 bases aligning to TRBD1. Per germline, CDR1 SGHDN and CDR2 FVKESK. Unmatched junction bases numbered 6, after V lost 4 bases and J lost 4 bases. The CDR3 has 15 residues. CDR3 sequence (DNA): TGTGCCAGCAGCCGAAACAGGGGAAGCACCGGGGAGCTGTTTTTT. Protein: CASSRNRGSTGELFF.

This clonotype has ten or more counts. This chain uses TRBV29-1 with TRBJ2-1, with D possibly matching TRBD1 (6 bases). Trimming removed 7 bases at V and 4 bases at J, with 20 bases between. Germline-derived CDR1 and CDR2 are SQVTM and ANQGSEA. The CDR3 is made up of 15 amino acids. The chain's CDR3 is CSGKSGATSYNEQFF. Here the CDR3 DNA reads TGCAGCGGTAAATCAGGGGCCACTTCATACAATGAGCAGTTCTTC.

This clonotype was found many times. The rearrangement joins TRBV29-1 to TRBJ2-5; 7 positions agree with TRBD2. The J segment lost 5 bases and the V segment lost 3 bases, leaving 6 bases of the junction unmatched. Germline values: CDR1 SQVTM, CDR2 ANQGSEA. CDR3 size: 13 residues. The chain's CDR3 is CSVEAGAGETQYF. CDR3 DNA: TGCAGCGTTGAGGCGGGAGCCGGTGAGACCCAGTACTTC.

The rearrangement links TRBV5-1 to TRBJ1-1; no definite D call. In germline, CDR1 is SGHRS, CDR2 YFSETQ. CDR3 length: 13 residues. Deletions cut 4 bases from V and 0 bases from J, with 7 bases between. DNA for the CDR3: TGCGCCAGCAGCCGGCGGATGAACACTGAAGCTTTCTTT. Its translation: CASSRRMNTEAFF.

The rearrangement uses TRBV7-9 and TRBJ2-5, with D possibly TRBD1 on 6 matching bases. This CDR3 has 14 residues. Per germline, CDR1 SEHNR and CDR2 FQNEAQ (reference sequence). Trimming took off 1 base at V and 2 bases at J, with 8 bases between the two ends. CDR3 region: CASSLVGQQETQYF. The CDR3 nucleotides are TGTGCCAGCAGCTTAGTAGGACAGCAAGAGACCCAGTACTTC.

This clonotype has only a few counts. The genes are TRBV2 and TRBJ2-2; 9 positions agree with TRBD1. Trimming cost V 6 bases and J 4 bases; bases outside gene matches: 6. The CDR3 is 15 amino acids. Germline CDR1 and CDR2: SNHLY and FYNNEI. The CDR3 spells CASRTQGAGTGELFF. CDR3 in DNA: TGTGCCAGCAGGACACAGGGGGCAGGCACCGGGGAGCTGTTTTTT.

This clonotype was seen more than once but under ten times. The chain has TRBV5-6 and TRBJ2-7; D is perhaps TRBD2 (6 bases). The CDR3 covers 12 residues. V dropped 4 bases and J dropped 6 bases, with 11 bases sitting between them. CDR1 and CDR2 (germline): SGHDT, YYEEEE. This CDR3 reads CASSAGLGEQYF. For the CDR3, the DNA is TGTGCCAGCAGCGCGGGACTCGGCGAGCAGTACTTC.

The V and J genes are TRBV7-6 and TRBJ2-3; 10 bases map to TRBD2. This CDR3 comprises 15 residues. J was trimmed by 4 bases and V by 2 bases; bases with no gene match: 3. Germline loops: CDR1 SGHVS, CDR2 FNYEAQ. This CDR3 is CASSLSGGAADTQYF. The CDR3, as DNA: TGTGCCAGCAGCTTAAGCGGGGGGGCAGCAGATACGCAGTATTTT.

A word on this clonotype: A clone one base away is much larger, so this may be a read error. V gene TRBV29-1 combines with J gene TRBJ1-2; D not resolved. CDR3 length: 13 amino acids. CDR1 is SQVTM, CDR2 ANQGSEA, per germline. The V end lost 7 bases, the J end lost 4 bases, and 16 bases lay between the germline ends. The CDR3, as DNA: TGCAGCGACGGAGGTGGTATGGCCTATGGCTACACCTTC. As protein: CSDGGGMAYGYTF.

This clonotype was counted only a few times. The CDR3 protein is CASSYGLAGGRETQYF. As DNA, the CDR3 is TGTGCCAGCAGTTACGGACTAGCGGGGGGGCGAGAGACCCAGTACTTC. The rearrangement joins TRBV12-3 or TRBV12-4 to TRBJ2-5, with 15 bases matching TRBD2. V dropped 4 bases and J dropped 4; count of bases not matched to a gene: 4. The CDR3 runs 16 residues.

The chain couples TRBV12-3 or TRBV12-4 to TRBJ1-1; the D is unclear. This CDR3 is 12 amino acids long. V was pared by 2 bases and J by 6 bases, with 7 bases between. The DNA for the CDR3 is TGTGCCAGCAGTTTATGGGGAGCTGAAGCTTTCTTT. Its translation is CASSLWGAEAFF.